Reported below is one T cell receptor (beta chain). Its antigen is currently unknown. This specimen comes from a study of blood T cells in healthy people across ages. Sample-barcoded 5' priming and a J-beta primer mix drove a second PCR of about 7 to 12 cycles. A template-switch adaptor with 12 random nucleotides tagged each cDNA molecule. A single record per CDR3 protein comes from TCRdb applying MiXCR to the 5' RACE reads. This table holds hundreds of thousands of distinct CDR3 sequences, around 41% found once. The trim removed 4 bases at V and 5 bases at J, leaving 5 bases unmatched. There are 14 residues in the CDR3. The germline V gene encodes CDR1 SGHTA and CDR2 FQGNSA. Whole-study findings and limits: Strong correlation linked observed beta diversity and percent naive T cells.

This clonotype was sampled from an elderly man in good health. The chain combines TRBV7-2 with TRBJ1-2; 9 nucleotides align to TRBD1. The sequencing input was blood. This CDR3 reads CASSSGGQGYGYTF. CDR3 bases: TGTGCCAGCAGCTCGGGGGGACAGGGTTATGGCTACACCTTC.